This T cell receptor beta chain was captured in a study of T cells after yellow fever vaccination. At the level of the study: Preparation used SMART-Seq v4 Ultra Low Input for the low-cell-number fractions. Study findings and constraints: Researchers report a weaker secondary response that nonetheless peaked faster, day 5 versus 15.

By 5'RACE template switching, TCR cDNA was produced, with a universal primer site and UMIs added in the process. TCRdb reprocessed the 5' RACE reads with MiXCR, giving one entry per CDR3 protein. This sample has hundreds of thousands of distinct CDR3 sequences, with 17% found just once. The CDR3 length is 15 residues. V lost 3 bases to trimming and J lost 0 bases, with 11 bases between them. Germline CDR1 reads KGHSH; CDR2 reads LQKENI. This clonotype was seen only a few times. The antigen is undetermined. The chain joins TRBV18 to TRBJ1-1, with D possibly matching TRBD1 (5 bases). Sequenced here: PBMCs, sampled 5 to 6 days after the first yellow fever vaccination. This sequence originates from a young man who received the YFV17D yellow fever vaccine. In nucleotides, the CDR3 is TGTGCCAGCTCACCCGGACAAACGATGAACACTGAAGCTTTCTTT. The encoded protein is CASSPGQTMNTEAFF.